This T cell receptor beta chain was documented in a study of cytomegalovirus exposure and HLA in healthy donors. At the level of the study: About 80 million unique TCRs from HLA-typed donors made up an early data release.

CDR1 is MDHEN and CDR2 is SYDVKM in the germline V gene. CDR3 length: 14 residues. With V trimmed by 8 bases and J by 8 bases, 10 bases remained unmatched. Primers: 60 Vbeta forward and 13 Jbeta reverse. Repertoires were generated with immunoSEQ multiplex PCR, while TCRdb's copy carries only in-frame clones and drops some. The sample has fewer than 150,000 clones, roughly four fifths seen once. General study results and limits: In presence/absence analyses, roughly uniform sequencing depth across donors was assumed. The authors considered a cluster of highly shared sequence variants likely to be a sequencing artifact. A later analysis, which compared TCR beta chains of equal frequency, found the HLA-associated ones more clonally expanded.

About this clone: The antigen remains undetermined.

The TCR comes from a human donor in good health. Material for sequencing was PBMCs. V and J are TRBV28 and TRBJ1-2, with 11 bases aligning to TRBD1. CDR3 nucleotide sequence: TGTGCCAGCCATCTAGGACAGGGGGCACGGGGCTACACCTTC. This encodes CASHLGQGARGYTF.